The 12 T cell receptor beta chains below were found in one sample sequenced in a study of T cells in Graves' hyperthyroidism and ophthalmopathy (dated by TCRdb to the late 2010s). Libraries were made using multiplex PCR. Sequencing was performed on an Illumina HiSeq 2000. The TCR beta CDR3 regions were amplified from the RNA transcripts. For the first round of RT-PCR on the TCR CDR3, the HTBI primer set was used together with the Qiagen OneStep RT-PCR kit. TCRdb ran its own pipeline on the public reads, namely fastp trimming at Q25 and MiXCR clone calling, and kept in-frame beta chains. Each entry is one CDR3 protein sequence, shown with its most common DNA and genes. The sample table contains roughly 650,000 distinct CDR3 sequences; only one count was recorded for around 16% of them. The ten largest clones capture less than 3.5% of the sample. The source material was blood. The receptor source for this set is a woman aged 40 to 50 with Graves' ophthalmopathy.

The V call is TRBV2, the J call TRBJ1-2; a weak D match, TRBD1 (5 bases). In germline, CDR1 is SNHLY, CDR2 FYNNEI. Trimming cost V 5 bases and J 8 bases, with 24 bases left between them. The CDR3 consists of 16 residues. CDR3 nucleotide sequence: TGTGCCAGCAGTCTTCTCCAGGGAGCAGGGAGTGGCGGCTACACCTTC. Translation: CASSLLQGAGSGGYTF.

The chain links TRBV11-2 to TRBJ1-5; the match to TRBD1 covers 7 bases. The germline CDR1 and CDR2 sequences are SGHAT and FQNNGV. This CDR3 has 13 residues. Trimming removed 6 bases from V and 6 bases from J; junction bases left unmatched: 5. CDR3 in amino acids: CASSPGQCQPQHF. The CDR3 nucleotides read TGTGCCAGCAGTCCGGGACAGTGTCAGCCCCAGCATTTT.

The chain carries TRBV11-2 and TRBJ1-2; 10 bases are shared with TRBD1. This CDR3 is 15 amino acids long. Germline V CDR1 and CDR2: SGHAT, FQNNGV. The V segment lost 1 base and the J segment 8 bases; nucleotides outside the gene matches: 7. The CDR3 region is CASSLAGGQGRGYTF. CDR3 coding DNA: TGTGCCAGCAGCTTAGCCGGGGGACAGGGGCGAGGCTACACCTTC.

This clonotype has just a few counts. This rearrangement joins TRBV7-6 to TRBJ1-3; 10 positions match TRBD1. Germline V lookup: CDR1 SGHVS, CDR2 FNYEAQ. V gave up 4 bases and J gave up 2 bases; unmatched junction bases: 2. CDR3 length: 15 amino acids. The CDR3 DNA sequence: TGTGCCAGCAGCTCGGGACAGGGGACTGGAAACACCATATATTTT. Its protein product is CASSSGQGTGNTIYF.

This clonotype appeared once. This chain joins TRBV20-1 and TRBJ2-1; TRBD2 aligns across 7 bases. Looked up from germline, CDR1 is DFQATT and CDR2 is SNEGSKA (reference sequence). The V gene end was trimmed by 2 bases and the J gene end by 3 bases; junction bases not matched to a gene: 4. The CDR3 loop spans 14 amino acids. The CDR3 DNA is TGCAGTGCTAGACCCCCTAGCGGCTACAATGAGCAGTTCTTC. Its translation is CSARPPSGYNEQFF.

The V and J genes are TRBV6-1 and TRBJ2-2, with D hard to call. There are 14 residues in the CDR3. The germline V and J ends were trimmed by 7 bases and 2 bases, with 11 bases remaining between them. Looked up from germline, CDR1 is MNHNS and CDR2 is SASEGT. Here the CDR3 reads CASTVRSNTGELFF. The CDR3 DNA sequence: TGTGCCAGCACTGTCAGGTCCAACACCGGGGAGCTGTTTTTT.

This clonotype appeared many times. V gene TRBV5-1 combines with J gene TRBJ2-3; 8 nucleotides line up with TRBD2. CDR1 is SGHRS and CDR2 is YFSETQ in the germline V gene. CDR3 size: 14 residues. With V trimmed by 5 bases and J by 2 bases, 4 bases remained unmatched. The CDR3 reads CASSGRGATDTQYF. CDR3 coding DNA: TGCGCCAGCAGTGGGCGGGGGGCCACAGATACGCAGTATTTT.

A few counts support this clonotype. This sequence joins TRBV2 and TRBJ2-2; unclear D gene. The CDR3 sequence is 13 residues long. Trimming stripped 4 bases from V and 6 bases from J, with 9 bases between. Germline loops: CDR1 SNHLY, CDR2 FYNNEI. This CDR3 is CASSVQRPGELFF. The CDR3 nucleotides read TGTGCCAGCAGTGTGCAAAGGCCCGGGGAGCTGTTTTTT.

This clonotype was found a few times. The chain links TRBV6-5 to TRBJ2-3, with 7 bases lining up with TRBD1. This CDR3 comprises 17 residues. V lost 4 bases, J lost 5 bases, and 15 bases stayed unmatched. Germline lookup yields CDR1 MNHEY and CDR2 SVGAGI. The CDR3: CASSFTGSGGNLDTQYF. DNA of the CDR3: TGTGCCAGCAGTTTTACCGGGTCAGGGGGAAATTTAGATACGCAGTATTTT.

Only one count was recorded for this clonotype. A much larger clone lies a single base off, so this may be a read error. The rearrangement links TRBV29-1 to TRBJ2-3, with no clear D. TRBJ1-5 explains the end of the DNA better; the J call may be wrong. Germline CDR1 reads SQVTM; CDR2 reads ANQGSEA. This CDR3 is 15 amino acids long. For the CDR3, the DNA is TGCAGCGTCGATTTAGCGGGAGGCCGGGTAGATACGCAGCATTTT. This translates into CSVDLAGGRVDTQHF.

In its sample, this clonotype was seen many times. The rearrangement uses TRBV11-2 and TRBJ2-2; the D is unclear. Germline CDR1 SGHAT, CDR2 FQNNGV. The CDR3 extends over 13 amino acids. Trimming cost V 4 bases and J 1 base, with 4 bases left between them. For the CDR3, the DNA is TGTGCCAGCAGCTCCATGAACACCGGGGAGCTGTTTTTT. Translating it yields CASSSMNTGELFF.

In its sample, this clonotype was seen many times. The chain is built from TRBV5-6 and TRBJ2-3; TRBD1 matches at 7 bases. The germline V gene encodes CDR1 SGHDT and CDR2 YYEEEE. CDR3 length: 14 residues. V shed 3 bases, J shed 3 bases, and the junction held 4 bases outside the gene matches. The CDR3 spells CASSWGQPTDTQYF. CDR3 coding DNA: TGTGCCAGCAGCTGGGGACAGCCTACAGATACGCAGTATTTT.